Presented here are 19 T cell receptor beta chains from one specimen sequenced in a study of blood T cell repertoires in COVID-19. Produced via immunoSEQ multiplex PCR; TCRdb's table is partial and in-frame only. Of some 190,000 clones in the sample, about 83% are singletons; the top ten hold roughly 3.2%. The specimen was PBMCs or T cells enriched from blood (not recorded which). The origin of the receptors is a woman aged 30 to 39 who had been exposed to COVID-19.

This sequence joins TRBV7-6 and TRBJ1-6, with TRBD1 matching over 9 bases. The germline gives CDR1 SGHVS, CDR2 FNYEAQ. V was pared by 4 bases and J by 1 base, with 11 bases of the junction left unmatched. The CDR3 runs 19 residues. CDR3 sequence: CASSSPGTGYESYNSPLHF. DNA of the CDR3: TGTGCCAGCAGCTCACCCGGGACAGGGTACGAATCCTATAATTCACCCCTCCACTTT.

The chain is built from TRBV11-2 and TRBJ2-3, with D possibly matching TRBD2 (6 bases). The V end was cut by 3 bases, the J end by 5 bases, with 9 bases between. The CDR3 has 13 amino acids. Germline V gives CDR1 SGHAT, CDR2 FQNNGV. CDR3 sequence: CASSFWGGDTQYF. The CDR3 region has the DNA TGTGCCAGCAGCTTTTGGGGAGGAGATACGCAGTATTTT. The full variable domain, rest sourced from reference TRBV11-2 and TRBJ2-3, is EAGVAQSPRYKIIEKRQSVAFWCNPISGHATLYWYQQILGQGPKLLIQFQNNGVVDDSQLPKDRFSAERLKGVDSTLKIQPAKLEDSAVYLCASSFWGGDTQYFGPGTRLTVL.

This clone was detected only a few times. This chain joins TRBV27 and TRBJ1-4; D gene unclear. The germline gives CDR1 MNHEY, CDR2 SMNVEV (reference sequence). The V end lost 5 bases, the J end lost 3 bases, and 7 bases lay between the germline ends. CDR3 length equals 13 residues. The CDR3 nucleotides are TGTGCCAGCAGTAAATCGGCTAATGAAAAACTGTTTTTT. Protein product: CASSKSANEKLFF.

This chain connects TRBV7-2 to TRBJ2-7; tentative D call: TRBD1 (5 bases). Germline V gives CDR1 SGHTA, CDR2 FQGNSA. The CDR3 length is 14 residues. Trimming stripped 3 bases from V and 3 bases from J, with 12 bases between. The CDR3 sequence: CASSLQGGYYEQYF. CDR3 in DNA: TGTGCCAGCAGCTTGCAGGGTGGTTACTACGAGCAGTACTTC.

J is TRBJ1-1 and V is TRBV3-1 (or the pseudogene TRBV3-2); perhaps TRBD1 as D (5 bases). The ends were cut back, 4 bases at V and 4 bases at J, with 16 bases in the middle. This CDR3 contains 15 residues. CDR1 and CDR2 from the germline V gene are LGHDT and YNNKEL (reference sequence). CDR3 nucleotides: TGTGCCAGCAGCCGTAACGGGGGAGGCGGCACTGAAGCTTTCTTT. It translates to CASSRNGGGGTEAFF.

This clone was picked up a small number of times. The genes are TRBV2 and TRBJ1-5, with D possibly matching TRBD1 (5 bases). V lost 4 bases and J 0 bases, leaving 16 bases between the germline ends. The germline V gene encodes CDR1 SNHLY and CDR2 FYNNEI. The CDR3 is made up of 17 amino acids. The CDR3 DNA sequence: TGTGCCAGCAGTGGGGGAGAGGGGACTTATAGCAATCAGCCCCAGCATTTT. This sequence encodes CASSGGEGTYSNQPQHF.

The chain has TRBV10-3 and TRBJ1-2; D is undetermined. Germline V CDR1 and CDR2: ENHRY, SYGVKD. The CDR3 is 13 amino acids. Trimming removed 4 bases at V and 4 bases at J, with 10 bases between. The CDR3 bases are TGTGCCATCAGTGGAGCCCCGGGCTATGGCTACACCTTC. Residues: CAISGAPGYGYTF.

The V call is TRBV6-5, the J call TRBJ1-6; the D gene is possibly TRBD1 (5 bases). Trimming took 0 bases from V and 11 from J, leaving 17 bases between them. Germline CDR1 reads MNHEY; CDR2 reads SVGAGI. This CDR3 spans 16 amino acids. In DNA, the CDR3 is TGTGCCAGCAGTTACTCCGTCACAGCAGGGTTCCCACCCCTCCACTTT. This sequence encodes CASSYSVTAGFPPLHF.

The rearrangement links TRBV5-6 to TRBJ1-1, with D possibly TRBD1 on 5 matching bases. The CDR3 runs 15 residues. Trimming cost V 1 base and J 4 bases, with 14 bases left between them. Germline values: CDR1 SGHDT, CDR2 YYEEEE. The CDR3 nucleotides read TGTGCCAGCAGCTTGATTTATCAGGGTTCCACTGAAGCTTTCTTT. Its protein product is CASSLIYQGSTEAFF.

CDR3: CASSGGDRRGWSYNEQFF. CDR3 in DNA: TGTGCCAGCAGCGGAGGGGACCGCCGAGGGTGGTCCTACAATGAGCAGTTCTTC. The rearrangement links TRBV13 to TRBJ2-1; perhaps TRBD2 as D (6 bases). Trimming took off 5 bases at V and 1 base at J, with 21 bases between the two ends. CDR1 PRHDT and CDR2 FYEKMQ come from the germline V gene (reference sequence). The CDR3 is 18 residues long.

This clone was detected once. The V and J genes are TRBV7-8 and TRBJ1-1; no clear D gene. The CDR3 covers 15 residues. V lost 5 bases and J lost 3, with 16 bases in between. The germline gives CDR1 SGHVS, CDR2 FQNEAQ. CDR3 sequence reads: CASSLFEAEDTEAFF. CDR3 DNA: TGTGCCAGCAGCCTCTTCGAGGCTGAGGACACTGAAGCTTTCTTT.

The rearrangement uses TRBV18 and TRBJ1-2, with D hard to call. CDR3 length: 14 residues. In germline, CDR1 is KGHSH, CDR2 LQKENI. Trimming left V 2 bases short and J 5 bases short, with 12 bases between. CDR3 residues: CASSPLREPYGYTF. The CDR3 DNA is TGTGCCAGCTCACCATTAAGGGAGCCATATGGCTACACCTTC.

V is TRBV3-1 (or the pseudogene TRBV3-2) and J is TRBJ1-2; TRBD1 is a possible D gene (6 bases). V lost 6 bases to trimming and J lost 4 bases, with 21 bases between them. This CDR3 is built from 16 residues. Germline V gene lookup returns CDR1 LGHDT and CDR2 YNNKEL (reference sequence). The CDR3 here is CASRGVEQGLTYGYTF. The DNA of the CDR3 is TGTGCCAGCAGGGGGGTTGAGCAGGGGTTAACCTATGGCTACACCTTC.

The chain is built from TRBV27 and TRBJ2-3, with 7 nucleotides matching TRBD1. The trim removed 3 bases at V and 12 bases at J, leaving 9 bases unmatched. Germline CDR1 MNHEY, CDR2 SMNVEV (reference sequence). The CDR3 runs to 13 residues. CDR3 nucleotide sequence: TGTGCCAGCAGTTTCGGACAGGCGAACAGTCAGTATTTT. Its translation: CASSFGQANSQYF.

In this sample, this clone turned up once. The chain combines TRBV7-2 with TRBJ2-5; TRBD2 aligns across 10 bases. The V gene's germline CDR1 is SGHTA and CDR2 FQGNSA. Trimming removed 5 bases from V and 5 bases from J; junction bases left unmatched: 5. This CDR3 has 14 amino acids. CDR3 bases: TGTGCCAGCAGCCAGACTAGCGGGTGGGAGACCCAGTACTTC. Amino acid sequence: CASSQTSGWETQYF.

This chain uses TRBV4-3 with TRBJ1-1; D is ambiguous. From germline, CDR1 is LGHNA and CDR2 YSLEER. Deletions cut 0 bases from V and 1 base from J, with 6 bases between. CDR3 size: 14 residues. CDR3 in DNA: TGCGCCAGCAGCCAAGATCTTTGGAACACTGAAGCTTTCTTT. Encoded protein: CASSQDLWNTEAFF.

On this clone itself: The sample contains more than one DNA sequence encoding this CDR3. The V call is TRBV7-3, the J call TRBJ1-1; tentative D call: TRBD1 (5 bases). The CDR3 consists of 13 residues. Germline CDR1 reads SGHTA; CDR2 reads FQGTGA. The ends were cut back, 4 bases at V and 2 bases at J, with 8 bases in the middle. The CDR3 coding sequence is TGTGCCAGCAGCTCCACAGGCAACACTGAAGCTTTCTTT. Protein: CASSSTGNTEAFF.

The chain is built from TRBV12-3 or TRBV12-4 and TRBJ1-1; D not certain. The CDR3 sequence is 13 residues long. The V and J ends lost 5 bases and 1 base respectively, with 8 bases between them. The CDR3 protein is CASSIGENTEAFF. The CDR3 DNA follows: TGTGCCAGCAGTATCGGAGAGAACACTGAAGCTTTCTTT.

J is TRBJ1-1 and V is TRBV28, with TRBD1 identical over 8 bases. The germline V gene encodes CDR1 MDHEN and CDR2 SYDVKM. CDR3 length: 15 amino acids. Germline trimming cut 5 bases from V and 1 base from J; bases unmatched to any gene: 6. CDR3 DNA sequence: TGTGCCAGCAGTGCTCCCGGGACAGGGAACACTGAAGCTTTCTTT. It specifies CASSAPGTGNTEAFF.